A selection of T cell receptor beta chains follows, all from one sample in a study of T cells after yellow fever vaccination. TCRdb redid the calling of the 5' RACE reads with MiXCR, one entry per CDR3 protein. The sample records about 240,000 distinct CDR3 sequences, 6.9% being singletons. The specimen was CD4+ T cells sorted from PBMCs, collected 15 days after the yellow fever booster vaccination. The source is a young man who received the YFV17D yellow fever vaccine. The CDR3 runs from the conserved cysteine through the conserved F or W. D genes are given only for firm matches. Size is omitted from some rows. Given values are once, few, many or a class for expanded clones.

abundance,j_gene,d_gene,v_gene,CDR3aa,CDR3nt
.,TRBJ2-1,.,TRBV6-2/TRBV6-3,CASNSRRIEQFF,TGTGCCAGCAATTCTAGGAGGATTGAGCAGTTCTTC
.,TRBJ1-2,.,TRBV28,CASSRQNYGYTF,TGTGCCAGCAGTCGGCAAAACTATGGCTACACCTTC
few,TRBJ2-3,.,TRBV7-8,CASSLGRLASQYF,TGTGCCAGCAGCTTAGGGCGCCTGGCATCGCAGTATTTT
few,TRBJ1-1,.,TRBV11-2,CASSSNRLPGADEAFF,TGTGCCAGCAGCTCGAATAGGCTCCCTGGGGCCGATGAAGCTTTCTTT
many,TRBJ2-1,TRBD2,TRBV3-1,CASSPPGAGERNEQFF,TGTGCCAGCAGCCCCCCCGGGGCGGGAGAGAGAAATGAGCAGTTCTTC
many,TRBJ2-1,TRBD2,TRBV27,CASSFTSGNNEQFF,TGTGCCAGCAGTTTTACTAGCGGGAACAATGAGCAGTTCTTC
few,TRBJ2-1,.,TRBV7-9,CASSPEGRDEQFF,TGTGCCAGCAGCCCAGAGGGAAGGGATGAGCAGTTCTTC
many,TRBJ2-1,TRBD2,TRBV5-1,CASSPGLARNEQFF,TGCGCCAGCAGCCCAGGACTAGCAAGAAATGAGCAGTTCTTC
.,TRBJ1-5,TRBD1,TRBV7-2,CASSFGQGSNQPQHF,TGTGCCAGCAGCTTCGGACAGGGGAGCAATCAGCCCCAGCATTTT
few,TRBJ2-7,.,TRBV4-3,CASSQGSGQRVPYEQYF,TGCGCCAGCAGCCAAGGGAGTGGCCAGCGCGTTCCCTACGAGCAGTACTTC
few,TRBJ1-6,.,TRBV6-2/TRBV6-3,CASSRSYSPLHF,TGTGCCAGCAGTCGGTCTTATTCACCCCTCCACTTT
many,TRBJ2-1,.,TRBV6-2/TRBV6-3,CASLEANLYNEQFF,TGTGCCAGCTTAGAAGCCAACCTCTACAATGAGCAGTTCTTC
many,TRBJ1-1,.,TRBV29-1,CSERRGGNTEAFF,TGCAGCGAACGACGGGGCGGGAACACTGAAGCTTTCTTT
.,TRBJ2-2,TRBD2,TRBV4-3,CASSQISSGRVGELFF,TGCGCCAGCAGCCAAATTTCTAGCGGGAGGGTCGGGGAGCTGTTTTTT
few,TRBJ2-2,TRBD2,TRBV4-2,CASSQGLARTGELFF,TGTGCCAGCAGCCAAGGACTAGCGAGGACCGGGGAGCTGTTTTTT
few,TRBJ2-3,.,TRBV2,CASSVLLAGGTDTQYF,TGTGCCAGCAGTGTGCTTCTAGCCGGCGGCACAGATACGCAGTATTTT
few,TRBJ2-1,.,TRBV30,CAFRLGLKQFF,TGTGCCTTCCGTCTAGGGCTCAAGCAGTTCTTC
.,TRBJ2-6,.,TRBV5-4,CASSLGGSTGGANVLTF,TGTGCCAGCAGCTTGGGAGGATCCACGGGCGGGGCCAACGTCCTGACTTTC
.,TRBJ2-7,.,TRBV3-1,CASSQDRRSGREQYF,TGTGCCAGCAGCCAAGATCGCCGTTCAGGGCGGGAGCAGTACTTC
many,TRBJ2-7,TRBD2,TRBV2,CASTLLAAITYEQYF,TGTGCCAGCACCCTACTAGCGGCGATCACCTACGAGCAGTACTTC
few,TRBJ1-2,TRBD1,TRBV28,CASSSGQSTGGYTF,TGTGCCAGCAGTTCGGGACAGTCCACGGGCGGCTACACCTTC
.,TRBJ2-3,TRBD2,TRBV5-1,CASSPPGTRTTDTQYF,TGCGCCAGCAGCCCTCCGGGGACTAGGACCACAGATACGCAGTATTTT